The 17 T cell receptor beta chains listed next were all sequenced from one sample in a study of graft-versus-host responses after intestinal transplantation. These receptors have no known antigen. Using immunoSEQ multiplex PCR, the repertoire was profiled, and TCRdb retains in-frame clones only, with some absent. The sample comprises approximately 90,000 clones, about 89% of which are singletons, and about 6.3% rests with the top ten. This specimen was unstimulated CD8+ T cells sorted from spleen or lymph node cells, taken before intestinal transplant. The receptors originated from a human donor who received an intestinal transplant.

The chain has TRBV4-1 and TRBJ1-2; TRBD1 is a possible D gene (6 bases). V was trimmed by 0 bases and J by 0 bases, leaving 14 bases between them. The CDR3 totals 17 residues. Germline V gene lookup returns CDR1 MGHRA and CDR2 YSYEKL. CDR3: CASSQDEGTPPNYGYTF. In DNA form, the CDR3 reads TGCGCCAGCAGCCAAGACGAAGGGACACCGCCTAACTATGGCTACACCTTC.

The chain recombines TRBV27 with TRBJ1-2; no clear D gene. Germline V gene sequence: CDR1 MNHEY, CDR2 SMNVEV (reference sequence). Trimming shortened V by 2 bases and J by 4 bases, and 8 bases separated the two germline ends. CDR3 length equals 13 residues. The CDR3 DNA reads TGTGCCAGCAGTTTAACGTTGGGCTATGGCTACACCTTC. It codes for CASSLTLGYGYTF.

The rearrangement joins TRBV4-2 to TRBJ1-2, with 8 bases matching TRBD1. With 8 bases clipped from V and 3 bases from J, the junction kept 8 bases outside the gene matches. Germline-derived CDR1 and CDR2 are LGHNA and YNFKEQ. The CDR3 is 14 amino acids. The CDR3 spells CASRSEGQDYGYTF. CDR3 in DNA: TGTGCCAGCCGCAGCGAGGGACAGGACTATGGCTACACCTTC.

V and J are TRBV9 and TRBJ1-2; D is unresolved. Trimming pared 0 bases from V and 5 bases from J, leaving 11 bases between. CDR3 length: 14 residues. In germline, CDR1 is SGDLS, CDR2 YYNGEE. The CDR3 DNA reads as TGTGCCAGCAGCGTAGGGGCAGTTTTTTATGGCTACACCTTC. The encoded protein is CASSVGAVFYGYTF.

This clone was seen only once. This chain joins TRBV6-5 and TRBJ2-5; 9 bases fit TRBD1. Germline assignment: CDR1 MNHEY and CDR2 SVGAGI. Trimming removed 4 bases from V and 3 bases from J; junction bases left unmatched: 3. The CDR3 has 14 residues. The CDR3, as DNA: TGTGCCAGCAGTTCCAGGACAGGGGAAGAGACCCAGTACTTC. Its protein product is CASSSRTGEETQYF.

The gene calls are TRBV7-9 and TRBJ2-1; D is possibly TRBD2 (6 bases). Germline CDR1 reads SEHNR; CDR2 reads FQNEAQ (reference sequence). This CDR3 is 15 amino acids long. Trimming took off 2 bases at V and 8 bases at J, with 16 bases between the two ends. The CDR3: CASSLWTGSGDEQFF. CDR3 bases: TGTGCCAGCAGCTTATGGACCGGGAGTGGTGATGAGCAGTTCTTC.

The rearrangement uses TRBV6-5 and TRBJ1-6; 7 positions agree with TRBD1. Germline-derived CDR1 and CDR2 are MNHEY and SVGAGI. V shed 3 bases and J 9 bases; nucleotides not matched to a gene: 5. This CDR3 is 14 amino acids long. This CDR3 reads CASSYGTALSPLHF. In DNA, the CDR3 is TGTGCCAGCAGTTATGGGACAGCCCTTTCACCCCTCCACTTT.

In DNA form, the CDR3 reads TGTGCCAGCAGCTTAGATGCGGGATTCTCCTACGAGCAGTACTTC. Amino acid sequence: CASSLDAGFSYEQYF. The chain couples TRBV11-1 to TRBJ2-7, with a possible D match to TRBD2 (6 bases). CDR3 size: 15 residues. Germline V gives CDR1 SGHAT, CDR2 FQDESV (reference sequence). V shed 1 base and J shed 0 bases, with 10 bases lying between them.

The chain has TRBV4-1 and TRBJ2-5; no definite D call. The CDR3 consists of 14 residues. Germline assignment: CDR1 MGHRA and CDR2 YSYEKL. V lost 4 bases, J lost 1 base, and 10 bases lay in between. CDR3 in amino acids: CASSLSDGQETQYF. The CDR3 DNA sequence: TGCGCCAGCAGCCTTTCGGACGGCCAAGAGACCCAGTACTTC.

V usage is TRBV5-4 and J usage is TRBJ1-2, with D possibly TRBD1 on 5 matching bases. The V gene's germline CDR1 is SGHNT and CDR2 YYREEE (reference sequence). The V end was cut by 7 bases, the J end by 0 bases, with 13 bases between. The CDR3 runs 14 residues. As DNA, the CDR3 is TGTGCCAGCTCGTTGGGACCAACTAACTATGGCTACACCTTC. Protein product: CASSLGPTNYGYTF.

V and J are TRBV9 and TRBJ1-2; a possible D gene is TRBD1 (6 bases). CDR3 length: 17 amino acids. With 3 bases removed from V and 0 bases from J, the gap between germline ends came to 18 bases. Germline values: CDR1 SGDLS, CDR2 YYNGEE. The CDR3 loop reads CASSAVNQGGANYGYTF. CDR3 coding DNA: TGTGCCAGCAGCGCGGTAAACCAAGGGGGGGCTAACTATGGCTACACCTTC.

V and J are TRBV14 and TRBJ2-7; D not resolved. The CDR3 contains 16 residues. Trimming removed 1 base from V and 4 bases from J, with 17 bases in between. CDR1 and CDR2 from the germline V gene are SGHDN and FVKESK. The DNA of the CDR3 is TGTGCCAGCAGCCAAGTTGCCAAAGTGGTACCATACGAGCAGTACTTC. This sequence encodes CASSQVAKVVPYEQYF.

This clone was seen once. The CDR3 region has the DNA TGTGCCAGCAGTGGAATCGGGACTAGCGGGAGTAGGACAGATACGCAGTATTTT. Translation gives CASSGIGTSGSRTDTQYF. This chain uses TRBV6-1 with TRBJ2-3, with 14 nucleotides matching TRBD2. The CDR3 has 18 residues. Germline trimming cut 4 bases from V and 3 bases from J; bases unmatched to any gene: 9. Germline V gene data show CDR1 as MNHNS and CDR2 as SASEGT.

This clone was detected only once. The chain links TRBV28 to TRBJ2-2; D is possibly TRBD2 (6 bases). Germline V gene lookup returns CDR1 MDHEN and CDR2 SYDVKM. The V end was cut by 2 bases, the J end by 2 bases, with 15 bases between. The CDR3 totals 17 residues. The CDR3 DNA sequence: TGTGCCAGCAGTTTAGGGGCGGGAATGGTCAACACCGGGGAGCTGTTTTTT. This sequence encodes CASSLGAGMVNTGELFF.

The chain is built from TRBV11-1 and TRBJ2-3; a weak D match, TRBD2 (6 bases). CDR3 length: 15 amino acids. The germline V gene encodes CDR1 SGHAT and CDR2 FQDESV (reference sequence). The V end was cut by 2 bases, the J end by 10 bases, with 19 bases between. In nucleotides, the CDR3 is TGTGCCAGCAGCTTACAAGGGCGTGGTGCTAGCGCGCAGTATTTT. This encodes CASSLQGRGASAQYF.

This clone has just a few counts. The CDR3 here is CASTPHEGNYGYTF. CDR3 coding DNA: TGTGCCAGTACCCCCCATGAAGGAAACTATGGCTACACCTTC. This chain links TRBV19 with TRBJ1-2; no firm D call. Germline lookup yields CDR1 LNHDA and CDR2 SQIVND (reference sequence). The CDR3 loop spans 14 amino acids. The V end was cut by 7 bases, the J end by 2 bases, with 14 bases between.

This rearrangement joins TRBV4-1 to TRBJ2-5; weak D call: TRBD2 (6 bases). This CDR3 is 17 amino acids long. Trimming removed 0 bases at V and 1 base at J, with 15 bases between. CDR1 is MGHRA, CDR2 YSYEKL, per germline. The CDR3 DNA reads as TGCGCCAGCAGCCAAGAGGGACTCTTGGGGGTCCAAGAGACCCAGTACTTC. Translated, it gives CASSQEGLLGVQETQYF.